This T cell receptor beta chain was sequenced in a study of T cells in Graves' hyperthyroidism and ophthalmopathy. Looking at the study overall: Peripheral blood sampling occurred at initial diagnosis, before any treatment. Study findings and constraints: Ophthalmopathy was model-predicted a median approximately six months pre-onset. Through a model of 13 V-J features, ophthalmopathy was separated from stable hyperthyroidism.

As regards this clonotype: Its antigen is not identified.

This CDR3 has 16 residues. The V segment lost 0 bases and the J segment 1 base; nucleotides outside the gene matches: 4. In germline, CDR1 is SGHRS, CDR2 YFSETQ. Using RNA transcripts as the source, TCR beta CDR3 regions were amplified. First-round RT-PCR targeting the TCR CDR3 was performed with the HTBI primer set. TCRdb passed the multiplex PCR reads through MiXCR, listing each CDR3 protein once. The repertoire holds about 350,000 distinct CDR3 sequences, with roughly 15% as singletons. This receptor was obtained from a woman aged 55 to 70 with Graves' ophthalmopathy. The chain carries TRBV5-1 and TRBJ2-3; TRBD2 aligns across 8 bases. Sequences were obtained from blood. CDR3 nucleotide sequence: TGCGCCAGCAGCTTGGTGGCGGGAGGCCGCACAGATACGCAGTATTTT. The encoded protein is CASSLVAGGRTDTQYF.